The 3 T cell receptor beta chains below were found in one sample sequenced in a study of control samples from healthy donors and cancer patients. The method was immunoSEQ multiplex PCR; TCRdb's version includes in-frame clones alone and lacks a portion of them. The data hold about 150,000 clones, with roughly 94% observed a single time. Sample: PBMCs. The receptors here all came from a man in his 60s with colorectal cancer.

The rearrangement links TRBV3-1 (or the pseudogene TRBV3-2) to TRBJ1-5; 8 bases match TRBD1. There are 15 residues in the CDR3. Germline loops: CDR1 LGHDT, CDR2 YNNKEL (reference sequence). V shed 6 bases, J shed 0 bases, and the junction held 4 bases outside the gene matches. The CDR3 DNA reads as TGTGCCAGCAGTGGGACAGGTGATAGCAATCAGCCCCAGCATTTT. It specifies CASSGTGDSNQPQHF.

The chain uses TRBV6-1 and TRBJ1-3, with D possibly TRBD1 on 5 matching bases. Germline V gives CDR1 MNHNS, CDR2 SASEGT. With 2 bases removed from V and 0 bases from J, the gap between germline ends came to 11 bases. This CDR3 is 16 amino acids long. The CDR3 region is CASSELRGNSGNTIYF. The CDR3 DNA reads as TGTGCCAGCAGTGAACTGAGGGGTAACTCTGGAAACACCATATATTTT.

This sequence joins TRBV6-1 and TRBJ2-7, with 7 bases that match TRBD2. The CDR3 extends over 15 amino acids. The ends lost 2 bases at V and 5 bases at J; junction bases unmatched: 9. Looked up from germline, CDR1 is MNHNS and CDR2 is SASEGT. The CDR3 coding sequence is TGTGCCAGCAGTGAAATGGAGGGCGGGGGTCACGAGCAGTACTTC. Its protein product is CASSEMEGGGHEQYF.